The 19 T cell receptor beta chains in this list originate from one sample, sequenced in a study of T cell repertoires in cytomegalovirus infection. Their antigens remain unidentified. Using its own MiXCR run on the reads, TCRdb lists one record per CDR3 protein. This sample has tens of thousands of distinct CDR3 sequences, with around a fifth found just once. The sample here was CD8+ T cells from cultured PBMCs, taken from culture after CMV antigen stimulation. The receptors were gathered from a human donor in good health (CMV status not recorded). Some clones in this sample may be carry-over from other donors' samples.

The rearrangement uses TRBV7-8 and TRBJ2-7, with 13 bases lining up with TRBD2. V lost 6 bases, J lost 4 bases, and 15 bases stayed unmatched. The CDR3 runs 18 residues. Germline V lookup: CDR1 SGHVS, CDR2 FQNEAQ. The CDR3 DNA follows: TGTGCCAGCAGTCCAACTAGCGGGAGGGCCTATGGAGATTACGAGCAGTACTTC. Amino acids: CASSPTSGRAYGDYEQYF.

This clonotype has more than one count but fewer than ten. This rearrangement joins TRBV12-3 or TRBV12-4 to TRBJ2-1; D not certain. The CDR3 extends over 17 amino acids. The V end was cut by 5 bases, the J end by 2 bases, with 19 bases between. CDR3 loop: CASSHRSSDPTYNEQFF. CDR3 DNA sequence: TGTGCCAGCAGTCATCGTTCTTCGGACCCCACCTACAATGAGCAGTTCTTC.

This clonotype was seen a few times. This chain joins TRBV28 and TRBJ2-7; 7 positions agree with TRBD2. The V segment lost 2 bases and the J segment 2 bases; nucleotides outside the gene matches: 3. Germline V gene data show CDR1 as MDHEN and CDR2 as SYDVKM. This CDR3 has 14 amino acids. This CDR3 reads CASSLSGTPYEQYF. The DNA for the CDR3 is TGTGCCAGCAGTTTAAGCGGGACTCCCTACGAGCAGTACTTC.

The chain's CDR3 is CASSLSADTQYF. As DNA, the CDR3 is TGTGCCAGCAGCCTCTCCGCAGATACGCAGTATTTT. The rearrangement uses TRBV9 and TRBJ2-3, with D unclear. Germline CDR1 is SGDLS and CDR2 is YYNGEE. V shed 4 bases and J shed 4 bases, with 7 bases lying between them. The CDR3 spans 12 residues.

This clonotype appeared many times. This chain joins TRBV6-2 or TRBV6-3 and TRBJ2-3; D is unclear. The CDR3 runs to 13 residues. Germline CDR1 is MNHEY and CDR2 is SVGEGT. V was clipped by 0 bases and J by 6 bases, with 7 bases between them. As DNA, the CDR3 is TGTGCCAGCAGTTACTCGATGGGCGATACGCAGTATTTT. Translated, it gives CASSYSMGDTQYF.

The genes are TRBV7-8 and TRBJ2-7; no definite D call. Trimming stripped 1 base from V and 3 bases from J, with 7 bases between. The CDR3 extends over 13 amino acids. Germline assignment: CDR1 SGHVS and CDR2 FQNEAQ. The CDR3, as DNA: TGTGCCAGCAGCTTAGAGGTCCACTACGAGCAGTACTTC. Protein: CASSLEVHYEQYF.

This clonotype showed up just a few times. The chain carries TRBV19 and TRBJ2-1; D perhaps matches TRBD2 (6 bases). V lost 4 bases to trimming and J lost 5 bases, with 15 bases between them. CDR3 size: 15 residues. The germline V gene has CDR1 LNHDA and CDR2 SQIVND (reference sequence). The CDR3 reads CASSTNYGGDNEQFF. The CDR3 bases are TGTGCCAGTAGTACCAATTACGGGGGTGACAATGAGCAGTTCTTC.

The V and J genes are TRBV7-3 and TRBJ2-7; 13 bases agree with TRBD2. V lost 10 bases, J lost 0 bases, and 9 bases stayed unmatched. The germline V gene encodes CDR1 SGHTA and CDR2 FQGTGA. This CDR3 comprises 16 residues. The CDR3 DNA reads as TGTGCCACCCCCGGGACTAGCGGGGAAAGCTCCTACGAGCAGTACTTC. Protein product: CATPGTSGESSYEQYF.

The CDR3 sequence is CASSLANSRRETQYF. Here the CDR3 DNA reads TGTGCCAGCAGCTTGGCTAACTCACGCAGGGAGACCCAGTACTTC. The V and J genes are TRBV5-6 and TRBJ2-5; D not certain. The V gene's germline CDR1 is SGHDT and CDR2 YYEEEE. The CDR3 has 15 amino acids. V lost 0 bases, J lost 5 bases, and 14 bases lay in between.

J is TRBJ2-3 and V is TRBV27, with 7 bases that match TRBD1. Germline-derived CDR1 and CDR2 are MNHEY and SMNVEV (reference sequence). The ends lost 3 bases at V and 2 bases at J; junction bases unmatched: 5. The CDR3 spans 15 residues. CDR3 sequence: CASSLVRGNTDTQYF. CDR3 coding DNA: TGTGCCAGCAGTTTGGTCAGGGGGAACACAGATACGCAGTATTTT.

The chain links TRBV7-9 to TRBJ1-2; 7 positions match TRBD1. The ends lost 4 bases at V and 1 base at J; junction bases unmatched: 6. CDR1 is SEHNR and CDR2 is FQNEAQ in the germline V gene (reference sequence). The CDR3 sequence is 15 residues long. In DNA, the CDR3 is TGTGCCAGCAGCTCGGGACAGTCCCGTAACTATGGCTACACCTTC. Protein product: CASSSGQSRNYGYTF.

Only a few counts were recorded for this clonotype. CDR3 nucleotide sequence: TGTGCCAGCAGTTTCGAAGCGACCACTCTGGAGACCCAGTACTTC. This sequence encodes CASSFEATTLETQYF. The rearrangement links TRBV12-3 or TRBV12-4 to TRBJ2-5; D is unclear. The V and J ends lost 3 bases and 5 bases respectively, with 16 bases between them. The CDR3 is 15 amino acids.

The rearrangement links TRBV7-9 to TRBJ2-3, with unresolved D. CDR3 length: 15 amino acids. V lost 4 bases and J 0 bases, leaving 11 bases between the germline ends. The V gene's germline CDR1 is SEHNR and CDR2 FQNEAQ (reference sequence). For the CDR3, the DNA is TGTGCCAGCAGCTCGGTGGAAGTAAGCACAGATACGCAGTATTTT. This gives the protein CASSSVEVSTDTQYF.

This clonotype has just a few counts. V is TRBV7-6 and J is TRBJ2-2, with no clear D. The CDR3 has 13 residues. V was shortened by 5 bases and J by 6 bases, with 10 bases between the two germline ends. CDR1 is SGHVS, CDR2 FNYEAQ, per germline. In DNA form, the CDR3 reads TGTGCCAGCAGCAAGACAAGCGCCGGGGAGCTGTTTTTT. This sequence encodes CASSKTSAGELFF. The whole variable domain, filled in from reference TRBV7-6 and TRBJ2-2, reads GAGVSQSPRYKVTKRGQDVALRCDPISGHVSLYWYRQALGQGPEFLTYFNYEAQQDKSGLPNDRFSAERPEGSISTLTIQRTEQRDSAMYRCASSKTSAGELFFGEGSRLTVL.

The chain uses TRBV7-7 and TRBJ2-5, with 12 bases matching TRBD2. Germline V gene lookup returns CDR1 SSHAT and CDR2 FNYEAQ (reference sequence). This CDR3 comprises 20 residues. J gave up 4 bases and V 2 bases, and 17 bases lay outside the gene matches. The CDR3 sequence: CASSLRPRASGGVLGETQYF. Here the CDR3 DNA reads TGTGCCAGCAGCTTACGCCCCCGGGCTAGCGGGGGGGTGCTCGGAGAGACCCAGTACTTC.

In its sample, this clonotype was seen a few times. This chain uses TRBV12-3 or TRBV12-4 with TRBJ2-1; 8 bases agree with TRBD2. The CDR3 runs 13 residues. Trimming at V came to 6 bases and at J to 6 bases, leaving 4 bases not matched to a gene. This CDR3 is CASSPGTSNEQFF. CDR3 bases: TGTGCCAGCAGCCCCGGGACTAGCAATGAGCAGTTCTTC.

The CDR3 coding sequence is TGTGCCAGCAGCTTTTACACAGGGGTGTTCTCTGGAAACACCATATATTTT. Protein product: CASSFYTGVFSGNTIYF. V gene TRBV7-2 combines with J gene TRBJ1-3; TRBD1 matches at 7 bases. V dropped 3 bases and J dropped 0; count of bases not matched to a gene: 8. Germline CDR1 SGHTA, CDR2 FQGNSA. The CDR3 runs to 17 residues.

This clonotype was observed a handful of times. The gene calls are TRBV19 and TRBJ2-1; no clear D gene. This CDR3 contains 15 residues. Per germline, CDR1 LNHDA and CDR2 SQIVND (reference sequence). Trimming pared 7 bases from V and 0 bases from J, leaving 13 bases between. The CDR3 bases are TGTGCCAGTACCGTCGACGGAAGCTCCTACAATGAGCAGTTCTTC. It specifies CASTVDGSSYNEQFF.

This clonotype was recorded many times. V and J are TRBV7-2 and TRBJ1-4, with D possibly TRBD1 on 5 matching bases. With 5 bases removed from V and 2 bases from J, the gap between germline ends came to 12 bases. In germline, CDR1 is SGHTA, CDR2 FQGNSA. The CDR3 is made up of 15 amino acids. The DNA for the CDR3 is TGTGCCAGCAGCCAAGTCGGGGGGACTAATGAAAAACTGTTTTTT. This translates into CASSQVGGTNEKLFF.